The source of this T cell receptor beta chain is a study of siplizumab effects on memory and regulatory T cells. Study-wide findings and caveats: Fewer alloreactive sequences mapped to unstimulated CD4+ memory cells under siplizumab.

Responder and stimulator cells in the mixed lymphocyte reaction were cultured together for around 6 days at 37°C. Generated by immunoSEQ multiplex PCR, the TCRdb table keeps only in-frame clones and is missing some. The sample lists 9,700 or so clones, almost 40% occurring once. On this clone itself: Its antigen is currently unknown.

CDR1 and CDR2 from the germline V gene are SGHNT and YYREEE (reference sequence). CDR3 size: 15 residues. This sequence joins TRBV5-4 and TRBJ2-5, with 11 bases aligning to TRBD2. The end of the DNA fits TRBJ2-7 better, so the J call may be wrong. Material: CFSE-low (dividing) CD4+ T cells sorted from an allogeneic mixed lymphocyte reaction. This sequence originates from a human donor in good health; the cells came from an allogeneic mixed lymphocyte reaction. The CDR3 bases are TGTGCCAGCAGCTTGGGACTAGCGGGAACCTACGAGCAGTACTTC. Amino acids: CASSLGLAGTYEQYF.